The source of this TCR beta chain is a study of CD8+ T cells in alopecia areata. Study context: Severity scores in treated patients reflected the percentage of scalp affected.

Sample treatment: oral pan-JAK inhibitor, 5-10 mg twice daily. TCR sequencing used cDNA made by reverse transcription of extracted RNA. TCRdb keeps only in-frame clones here, not all; method: immunoSEQ multiplex PCR. The sample has 35,000 to 45,000 clones, around 90% seen once. Trimming removed 4 bases at V and 5 bases at J, with 17 bases between. The CDR3 runs to 15 residues. In germline, CDR1 is SEHNR, CDR2 FQNEAQ (reference sequence). Sequences were derived from CD8+ T cells sorted from blood, sampled at week 24, from a patient treated with tofacitinib. This clonotype was obtained from a human donor with alopecia areata. The chain is built from TRBV7-9 and TRBJ1-2; D unresolved. The CDR3 loop is CASSSERAATYGYTF. The CDR3 DNA is TGTGCCAGCAGCTCAGAGCGGGCGGCGACTTATGGCTACACCTTC.